This T cell receptor (beta chain) emerged from a study of post-analysis software for immune sequencing data. General study results and limits: F measure grouped same-batch samples tightly together. Elevated frequency relative to controls characterized roughly five TRBV segments in patients, TRBV5-6, TRBV5-1 and TRBV20-1 among them.

With regard to this clonotype: Its antigen is as yet unknown.

TCR beta libraries were prepared from cDNA with unique molecular identifiers. MiXCR, applied by TCRdb to the PCR reads, yields one record per CDR3 protein. The profile shows 650,000 to 850,000 distinct CDR3 sequences, 46% of them singletons. The length of the CDR3 is 14 residues. The ends were cut back, 0 bases at V and 0 bases at J, with 5 bases in the middle. In germline, CDR1 is MNHEY, CDR2 SMNVEV (reference sequence). This receptor was taken from a girl aged 10 to 17 with multiple sclerosis. Source material: blood. V and J are TRBV27 and TRBJ1-2, with D unclear. The CDR3, as DNA: TGTGCCAGCAGTTTATCGGCCTCTAACTATGGCTACACCTTC. Its protein is CASSLSASNYGYTF.